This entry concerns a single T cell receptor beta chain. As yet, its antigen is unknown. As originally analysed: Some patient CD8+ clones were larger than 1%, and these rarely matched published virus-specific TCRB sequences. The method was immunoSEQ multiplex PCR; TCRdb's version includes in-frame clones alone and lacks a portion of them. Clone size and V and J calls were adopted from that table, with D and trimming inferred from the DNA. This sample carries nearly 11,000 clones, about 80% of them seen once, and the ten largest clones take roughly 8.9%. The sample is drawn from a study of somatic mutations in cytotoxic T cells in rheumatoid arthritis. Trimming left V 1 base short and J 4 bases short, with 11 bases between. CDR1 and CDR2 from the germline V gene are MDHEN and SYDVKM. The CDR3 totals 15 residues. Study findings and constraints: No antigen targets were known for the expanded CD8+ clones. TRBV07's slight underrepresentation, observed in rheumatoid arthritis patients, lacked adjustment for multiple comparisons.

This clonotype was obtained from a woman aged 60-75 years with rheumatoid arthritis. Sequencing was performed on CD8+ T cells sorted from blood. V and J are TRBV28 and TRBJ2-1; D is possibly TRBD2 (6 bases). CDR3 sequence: CASSLSLGGYNEQFF. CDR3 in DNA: TGTGCCAGCAGTTTATCCCTCGGGGGATACAATGAGCAGTTCTTC.